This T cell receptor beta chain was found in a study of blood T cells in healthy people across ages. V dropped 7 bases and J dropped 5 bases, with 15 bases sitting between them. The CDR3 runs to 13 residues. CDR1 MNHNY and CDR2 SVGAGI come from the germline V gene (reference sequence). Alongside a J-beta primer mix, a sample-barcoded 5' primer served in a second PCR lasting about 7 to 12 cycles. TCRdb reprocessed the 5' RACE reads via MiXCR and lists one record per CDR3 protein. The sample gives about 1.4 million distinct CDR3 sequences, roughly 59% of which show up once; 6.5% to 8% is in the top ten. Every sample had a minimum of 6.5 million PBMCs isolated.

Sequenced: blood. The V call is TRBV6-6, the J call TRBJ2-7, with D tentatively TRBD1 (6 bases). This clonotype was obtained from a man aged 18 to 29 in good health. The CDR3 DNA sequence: TGTGCCAGCATGGCGACAGGCCATGACGAGCAGTACTTC. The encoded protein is CASMATGHDEQYF.